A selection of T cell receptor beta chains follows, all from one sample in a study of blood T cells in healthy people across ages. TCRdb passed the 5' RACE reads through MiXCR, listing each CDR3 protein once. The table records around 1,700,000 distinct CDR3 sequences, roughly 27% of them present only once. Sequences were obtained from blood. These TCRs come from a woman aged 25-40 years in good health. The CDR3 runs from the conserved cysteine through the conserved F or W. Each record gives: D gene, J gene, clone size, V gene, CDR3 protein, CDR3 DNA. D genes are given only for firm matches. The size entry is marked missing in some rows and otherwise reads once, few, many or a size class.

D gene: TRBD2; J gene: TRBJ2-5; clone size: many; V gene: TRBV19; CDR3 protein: CASSSRTSGEYQETQYF; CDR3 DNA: TGTGCCAGTAGTTCCCGGACTAGCGGGGAGTACCAAGAGACCCAGTACTTC
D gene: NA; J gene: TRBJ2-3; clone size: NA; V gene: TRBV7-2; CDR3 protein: CASSRGTKPYTQYF; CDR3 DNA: TGTGCCAGCAGCCGAGGGACAAAACCTTATACGCAGTATTTT
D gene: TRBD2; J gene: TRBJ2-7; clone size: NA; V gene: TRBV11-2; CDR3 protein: CASNPLAGPFTEQYF; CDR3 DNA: TGTGCCAGCAACCCCCTAGCGGGTCCCTTCACCGAGCAGTACTTC
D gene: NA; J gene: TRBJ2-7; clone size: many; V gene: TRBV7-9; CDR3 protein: CASSRLARLGDEQYF; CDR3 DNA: TGTGCCAGCAGTCGGCTAGCGAGATTGGGGGACGAGCAGTACTTC
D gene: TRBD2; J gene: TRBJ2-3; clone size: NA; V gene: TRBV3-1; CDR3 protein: CASSQVPSGGLTDTQYF; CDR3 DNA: TGTGCCAGCAGCCAAGTGCCTAGCGGGGGGCTGACAGATACGCAGTATTTT
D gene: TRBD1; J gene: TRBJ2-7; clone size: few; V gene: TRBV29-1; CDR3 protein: CSVAMTGTSYEQYF; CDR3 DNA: TGCAGCGTTGCGATGACAGGGACCTCCTACGAGCAGTACTTC
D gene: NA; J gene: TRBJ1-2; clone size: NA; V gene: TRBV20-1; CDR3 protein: CSARHTRTGVGYTF; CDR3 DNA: TGCAGTGCTAGACATACCCGAACCGGGGTTGGCTACACCTTC
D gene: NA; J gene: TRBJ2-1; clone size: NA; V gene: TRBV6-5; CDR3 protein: CASRKGLFDEQFF; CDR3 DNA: TGTGCCAGCAGAAAGGGGCTTTTCGATGAGCAGTTCTTC
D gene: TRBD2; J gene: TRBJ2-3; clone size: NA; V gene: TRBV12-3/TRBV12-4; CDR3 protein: CASTPRTSGSTDTQYF; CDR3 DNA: TGTGCCAGCACCCCCCGGACTAGCGGAAGCACAGATACGCAGTATTTT
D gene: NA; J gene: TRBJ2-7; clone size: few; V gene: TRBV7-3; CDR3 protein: CASIPGTAYNEQYF; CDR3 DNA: TGTGCCAGCATCCCGGGGACGGCTTATAACGAGCAGTACTTC
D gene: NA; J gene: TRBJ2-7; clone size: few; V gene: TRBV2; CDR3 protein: CASSEQVYEQYF; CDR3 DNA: TGTGCCAGCAGTGAACAGGTTTACGAGCAGTACTTC
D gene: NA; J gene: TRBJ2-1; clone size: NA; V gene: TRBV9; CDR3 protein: CASSAGGAEQFF; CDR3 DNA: TGTGCCAGCAGCGCTGGGGGGGCTGAGCAGTTCTTC
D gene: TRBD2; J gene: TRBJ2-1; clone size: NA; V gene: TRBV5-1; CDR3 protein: CASSSRTSVENEQFF; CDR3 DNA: TGCGCCAGCAGCTCCCGGACTAGCGTGGAAAATGAGCAGTTCTTC
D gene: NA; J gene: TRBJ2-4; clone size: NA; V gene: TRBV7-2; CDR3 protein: CASSFSTVAKNIQYF; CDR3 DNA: TGTGCCAGCAGCTTTTCTACGGTAGCCAAAAACATTCAGTACTTC
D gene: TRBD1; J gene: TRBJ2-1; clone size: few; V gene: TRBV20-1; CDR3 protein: CSPSDRVSYNEQFF; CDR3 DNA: TGTAGTCCATCGGACAGGGTGTCCTACAATGAGCAGTTCTTC
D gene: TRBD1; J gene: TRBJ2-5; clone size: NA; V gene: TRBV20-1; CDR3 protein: CSASWTGETQYF; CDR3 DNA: TGCAGTGCTAGCTGGACAGGGGAGACCCAGTACTTC
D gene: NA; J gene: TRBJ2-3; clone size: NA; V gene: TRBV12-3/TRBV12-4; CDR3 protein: CASSRRLGSGSTTDTQYF; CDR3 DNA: TGTGCCAGCAGTCGGCGACTGGGTAGCGGATCGACCACAGATACGCAGTATTTT
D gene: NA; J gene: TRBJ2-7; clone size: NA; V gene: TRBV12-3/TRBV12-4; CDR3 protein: CASNPDRAYYEQYF; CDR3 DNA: TGTGCCAGCAATCCTGACCGGGCCTACTACGAGCAGTACTTC
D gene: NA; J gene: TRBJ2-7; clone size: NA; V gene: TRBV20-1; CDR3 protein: CSARDGQSYEQYF; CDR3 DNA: TGCAGTGCTAGGGATGGGCAGTCGTACGAGCAGTACTTC